This TCR beta chain was observed in a study of cytomegalovirus exposure and HLA in healthy donors. Study-level findings and limits: Listed as cytomegalovirus-associated were 164 TCR beta chains. The authors assumed roughly uniform sequencing depth across donors for presence/absence analyses. CMV serostatus was the only immune exposure information that was available. In a later analysis, a missense DCLRE1C variant was linked to TCR beta V- and J-gene trimming.

The CDR3 is 12 amino acids. Germline CDR1 and CDR2: MNHEY and SMNVEV (reference sequence). The germline V and J ends were trimmed by 8 bases and 4 bases, with 11 bases remaining between them. This clone has more than one count but fewer than ten. The antigen is not known. 13 Jbeta primers and 60 Vbeta primers were used for the PCR. The table came from immunoSEQ multiplex PCR; TCRdb's copy has only in-frame clones and leaves some out. The repertoire holds 150,000 to 200,000 clones, with approximately 85% as singletons. The clonotype was recovered from a man between 18 and 35 years old in good health and CMV-seronegative. Sequencing was done on a sample of PBMCs. The genes are TRBV27 and TRBJ1-2, with D tentatively TRBD1 (5 bases). The DNA of the CDR3 is TGTGCCAGCTCGGGGGGAGGCTATGGCTACACCTTC. The encoded protein is CASSGGGYGYTF.